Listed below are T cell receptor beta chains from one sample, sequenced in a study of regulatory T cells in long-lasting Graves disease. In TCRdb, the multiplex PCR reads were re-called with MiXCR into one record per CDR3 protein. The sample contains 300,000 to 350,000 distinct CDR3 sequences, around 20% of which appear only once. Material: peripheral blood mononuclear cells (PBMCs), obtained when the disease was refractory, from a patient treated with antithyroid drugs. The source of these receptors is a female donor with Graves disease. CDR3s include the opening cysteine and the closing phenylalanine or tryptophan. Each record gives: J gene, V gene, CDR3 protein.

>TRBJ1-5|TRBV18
CVSSPTGGGRNQPQHF
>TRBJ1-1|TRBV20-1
CSARQGITEAFF
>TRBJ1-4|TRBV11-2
CASSLAPGPNEKLFF
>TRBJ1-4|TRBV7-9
CASSLTGHTNEELFF
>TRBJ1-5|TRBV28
CASSLAGGQGGQPQHF
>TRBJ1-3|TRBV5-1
CASSPRDEIGNTIYF
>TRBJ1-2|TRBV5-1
CASSLSTGSIGYTF
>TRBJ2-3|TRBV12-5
CASGLMTSGGNTDTQYF
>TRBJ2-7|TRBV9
CASSIGGTSYEQYF
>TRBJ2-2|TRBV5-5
CASSSQGGGELFF
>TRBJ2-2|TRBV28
CASSLQGADGELFF
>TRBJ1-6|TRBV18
CASSPGQGADSPLHF
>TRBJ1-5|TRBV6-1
CASTVDNDNQPQHF
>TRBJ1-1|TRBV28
CASSIGGGTGGFSEAFF
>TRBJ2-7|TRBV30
CACNRGIPGEQYF
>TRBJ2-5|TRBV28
CASSLRTPGTQYF
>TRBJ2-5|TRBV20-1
CSARKVGGWETQYF
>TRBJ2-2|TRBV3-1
CASSQEVERTGGYTGELFF
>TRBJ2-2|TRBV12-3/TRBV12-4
CASNLLATGELFF
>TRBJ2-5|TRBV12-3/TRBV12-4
CASSGTGILRETQYF
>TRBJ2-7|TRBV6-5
CASSYPGQGNSYEQYF
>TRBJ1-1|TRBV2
CASSNGVGFMNTEAFF
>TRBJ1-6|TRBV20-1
CSARNGNSPLHF
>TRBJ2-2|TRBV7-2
CASSPRTASTGELFF
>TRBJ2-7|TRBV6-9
CASSYKRTGSYEQYF
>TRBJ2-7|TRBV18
CASSPGVHEQYF
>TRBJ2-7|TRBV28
CASSLRGNEQYF
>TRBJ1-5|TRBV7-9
CASNLGPFLPQPQHF
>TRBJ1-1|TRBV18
CASAQRNTEAFF
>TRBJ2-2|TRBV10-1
CASSESLNTGELFF
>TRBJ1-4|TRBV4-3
CASSPTGEGNEKLFF
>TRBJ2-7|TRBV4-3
CASSQDKGFEQYF